This entry is about one T cell receptor (beta chain). Its antigen is undetermined. The data belong to a study of response to subunit inactivated influenza vaccine. General study points: Few additional T cells are recruited per seasonal influenza vaccination, authors suggested.

In TCRdb, the RT-PCR reads were re-called with MiXCR into one record per CDR3 protein. The sample records fewer than 700,000 distinct CDR3 sequences, over 10% being singletons. This material consisted of PBMCs from blood, taken around seven weeks after vaccination. The source of this sequence is a man aged 45-65 years who received an inactivated influenza vaccine.

CDR3 protein: CASSLDEGVPQETQYF. CDR3 nucleotides: TGTGCCAGCAGTTTAGACGAGGGAGTACCCCAAGAGACCCAGTACTTC. The rearrangement joins TRBV12-3 or TRBV12-4 to TRBJ2-5, with a weak D call TRBD2 (5 bases). The CDR3 consists of 16 residues. The V end lost 1 base, the J end lost 1 base, and 13 bases lay between the germline ends.